This T cell receptor beta chain derives from a study of T-cell reconstitution after alpha-beta-depleted transplantation in children. Preparation of the TCRbeta library involved a method that used unique molecular identifiers. TCRdb independently ran MiXCR on the PCR reads; one entry per CDR3 protein. Among some 440,000 distinct CDR3 sequences listed, 15% to 20% were seen once. The CDR3 is made up of 15 amino acids. V lost 2 bases and J 15 bases, leaving 20 bases between the germline ends. This receptor was taken from a boy less than two years old who had a stem cell transplant for Wiskott-Aldrich syndrome, so the T cells may come from the graft donor. Sequencing used PBMCs, mostly from graft donor cells, obtained 360 days after TCRalphabeta/CD19-depleted stem cell transplant. The rearrangement uses TRBV12-3 or TRBV12-4 and TRBJ1-6; TRBD1 is a possible D gene (6 bases). For the CDR3, the DNA is TGTGCCAGCAGTTTAAAGGCCTTCAGGGGCTCGGGCCTCCACTTT. This codes for CASSLKAFRGSGLHF.